The next 21 T cell receptor beta chains were all read from a single sample in a study of blood T cell repertoires in COVID-19. Some clones are missing from TCRdb's copy, which holds only in-frame ones; the method was immunoSEQ multiplex PCR. The table includes around 200,000 clones, approximately 86% detected once. The sample consisted of peripheral blood. All receptors come from a man aged 40-49 years with acute or convalescent COVID-19.

The rearrangement uses TRBV14 and TRBJ2-5; weak D call: TRBD2 (5 bases). This CDR3 comprises 14 residues. CDR1 is SGHDN and CDR2 is FVKESK in the germline V gene. The ends were cut back, 0 bases at V and 6 bases at J, with 11 bases in the middle. CDR3 DNA sequence: TGTGCCAGCAGCCAAGAAATGCGGGCCCAGACCCAGTACTTC. It yields the protein CASSQEMRAQTQYF.

This clone was seen just once. This chain joins TRBV5-1 and TRBJ2-5; 12 nucleotides align to TRBD2. CDR1 and CDR2 from the germline V gene are SGHRS and YFSETQ. V lost 4 bases, J lost 5 bases, and 6 bases stayed unmatched. There are 15 residues in the CDR3. The CDR3 sequence: CASSKGTSGWETQYF. CDR3 nucleotides: TGCGCCAGCAGCAAAGGGACTAGCGGGTGGGAGACCCAGTACTTC.

The chain couples TRBV2 to TRBJ2-4; 11 nucleotides agree with TRBD2. Germline values: CDR1 SNHLY, CDR2 FYNNEI. V trimming: 3 bases; J trimming: 1 base; junction bases outside the gene matches: 8. This CDR3 comprises 18 residues. CDR3 residues: CASSDLLAGDLAKNIQYF. CDR3 sequence (DNA): TGTGCCAGCAGTGATTTACTAGCGGGGGATCTTGCCAAAAACATTCAGTACTTC.

The chain combines TRBV7-9 with TRBJ2-7, with 11 bases matching TRBD2. Germline V gene sequence: CDR1 SEHNR, CDR2 FQNEAQ (reference sequence). After removal of 5 bases from V and 5 bases from J, the junction contained 5 bases not matched to a gene. The CDR3 totals 14 residues. CDR3 protein: CASSPLAGGDEQYF. The CDR3 nucleotides are TGTGCCAGCAGCCCCCTAGCGGGAGGCGACGAGCAGTACTTC. The complete variable domain, with remaining parts taken from reference TRBV7-9 and TRBJ2-7, reads DTGVSQNPRHKITKRGQNVTFRCDPISEHNRLYWYRQTLGQGPEFLTYFQNEAQLEKSRLLSDRFSAERPKGSFSTLEIQRTEQGDSAMYLCASSPLAGGDEQYFGPGTRLTVT.

CDR3 sequence (DNA): TGCGCCAGCAGTGAATGGGGCGGGGGGGGCACAGATACGCAGTATTTT. Its protein is CASSEWGGGGTDTQYF. V is TRBV10-2 and J is TRBJ2-3, with 9 bases identical to TRBD2. The ends lost 3 bases at V and 1 base at J; junction bases unmatched: 5. Germline V gives CDR1 WSHSY, CDR2 SAAADI. This CDR3 has 16 amino acids.

The chain uses TRBV19 and TRBJ1-5; tentative D call: TRBD1 (5 bases). Trimming pared 0 bases from V and 9 bases from J, leaving 6 bases between. Germline lookup yields CDR1 LNHDA and CDR2 SQIVND (reference sequence). CDR3 size: 12 residues. The CDR3 loop is CASSIEGRPQHF. The DNA of the CDR3 is TGTGCCAGTAGTATAGAGGGGCGGCCCCAGCATTTT.

V is TRBV21-1 and J is TRBJ2-6; no DNA check was done on the table's D call, TRBD1. TRBV21-1 is classified as a pseudogene. This CDR3 comprises 22 residues. CDR3 sequence reads: CASSILQGHRNRAYSGANVLTF. The CDR3 DNA reads as TGTGCCAGCAGCATTCTCCAAGGACACAGGAACAGGGCGTACTCTGGGGCCAACGTCCTGACTTTC.

This chain uses TRBV27 with TRBJ2-7, with 9 bases matching TRBD1. There are 15 residues in the CDR3. Trimming removed 1 base from V and 6 bases from J; junction bases left unmatched: 7. CDR1 is MNHEY and CDR2 is SMNVEV in the germline V gene (reference sequence). CDR3 in amino acids: CASSLWPGQGFEQYF. The CDR3 DNA follows: TGTGCCAGCAGTTTATGGCCGGGACAGGGTTTCGAGCAGTACTTC.

This chain links TRBV4-3 with TRBJ1-2, with TRBD1 matching over 7 bases. V shed 0 bases, J shed 2 bases, and the junction held 6 bases outside the gene matches. The CDR3 has 16 residues. Germline CDR1 LGHNA, CDR2 YSLEER. Written as DNA, the CDR3 is TGCGCCAGCAGCCAAGATCAGGGGGTAGGGAACTATGGCTACACCTTC. Translation: CASSQDQGVGNYGYTF.

V gene TRBV27 combines with J gene TRBJ2-1; D might be TRBD2 (5 bases). The V end was cut by 3 bases, the J end by 1 base, with 16 bases between. Germline V gene sequence: CDR1 MNHEY, CDR2 SMNVEV (reference sequence). This CDR3 contains 17 residues. CDR3 DNA: TGTGCCAGCAGTTTTCAAGGAGGCGGCGTTTCCTACAATGAGCAGTTCTTC. Translating gives CASSFQGGGVSYNEQFF.

This clone was seen more than once but under ten times. The junction does not match germline at one end; this may be a read error. This chain uses TRBV28 with TRBJ1-2; 8 nucleotides line up with TRBD1. CDR3 length equals 14 residues. In germline, CDR1 is MDHEN, CDR2 SYDVKM. The CDR3 protein is CGARQGARDYGYTF. In DNA, the CDR3 is TGCGGAGCCCGCCAGGGGGCCCGGGACTATGGCTACACCTTC.

This clone was observed a single time. The V call is TRBV9, the J call TRBJ2-2, with 11 nucleotides matching TRBD2. V was clipped by 0 bases and J by 4 bases; unmatched bases: 8. This CDR3 is 18 amino acids long. Germline CDR1 reads SGDLS; CDR2 reads YYNGEE. This chain's CDR3 is CASSVAGASGGTTGELFF. CDR3 nucleotide sequence: TGTGCCAGCAGCGTAGCTGGGGCTAGCGGGGGGACCACCGGGGAGCTGTTTTTT.

The chain joins TRBV5-1 to TRBJ2-2, with D maybe TRBD1 (6 bases). The V and J ends lost 9 bases and 0 bases respectively, with 15 bases between them. CDR3 length equals 15 residues. CDR1 and CDR2 from the germline V gene are SGHRS and YFSETQ. This CDR3 reads CATKPGHTNTGELFF. The CDR3 DNA reads TGCGCCACCAAACCGGGACATACGAACACCGGGGAGCTGTTTTTT.

The rearrangement joins TRBV3-1 (or the pseudogene TRBV3-2) to TRBJ2-5; 12 bases map to TRBD2. With V trimmed by 4 bases and J by 0 bases, 3 bases remained unmatched. The CDR3 extends over 16 amino acids. Germline V gene sequence: CDR1 LGHDT, CDR2 YNNKEL (reference sequence). In DNA form, the CDR3 reads TGTGCCAGCAGCCGACTAGCGGGAGCTTACCAAGAGACCCAGTACTTC. The encoded protein is CASSRLAGAYQETQYF.

The chain joins TRBV6-5 to TRBJ2-5; possible D gene TRBD1, 6 bases. Germline CDR1 and CDR2: MNHEY and SVGAGI. The CDR3 length is 14 residues. With 7 bases removed from V and 2 bases from J, the gap between germline ends came to 14 bases. Here the CDR3 DNA reads TGTGCCAGCATCCTCATTAGGGGGCAAGAGACCCAGTACTTC. Translation: CASILIRGQETQYF.

A single count supports this clone. This sequence joins TRBV6-6 and TRBJ2-5; TRBD2 aligns across 14 bases. The CDR3 is 16 amino acids. V lost 5 bases, J lost 4 bases, and 6 bases stayed unmatched. CDR1 and CDR2 (germline): MNHNY, SVGAGI (reference sequence). DNA of the CDR3: TGTGCCAGCAGTCAGGGACTAGCGGGGGTTGGAGAGACCCAGTACTTC. Its translation: CASSQGLAGVGETQYF.

The chain employs TRBV7-2 and TRBJ1-2, with 7 bases that match TRBD1. The trim removed 5 bases at V and 6 bases at J, leaving 15 bases unmatched. This CDR3 spans 16 amino acids. Germline V gives CDR1 SGHTA, CDR2 FQGNSA. CDR3 sequence: CASSADREPRGNGYTF. CDR3 DNA: TGTGCCAGCAGCGCAGACAGGGAGCCCCGGGGGAATGGCTACACCTTC.

This clone was counted a single time. The chain is built from TRBV5-6 and TRBJ2-7, with a tentative D call TRBD1 (5 bases). This CDR3 is 14 amino acids long. Germline CDR1 is SGHDT and CDR2 is YYEEEE. V lost 0 bases and J 3 bases, leaving 10 bases between the germline ends. The CDR3 reads CASSLDPDSYEQYF. The CDR3 nucleotides are TGTGCCAGCAGCTTGGACCCCGACAGCTACGAGCAGTACTTC.

The rearrangement links TRBV5-1 to TRBJ1-2, with D unclear. The V gene's germline CDR1 is SGHRS and CDR2 YFSETQ. This CDR3 is built from 14 residues. V lost 0 bases and J lost 6, with 12 bases in between. CDR3 sequence: CASSLAGSTDGYTF. The CDR3 DNA reads as TGCGCCAGCAGCTTGGCCGGGTCAACGGATGGCTACACCTTC. Based on the CDR3 plus reference TRBV5-1 and TRBJ1-2, the full variable domain is KAGVTQTPRYLIKTRGQQVTLSCSPISGHRSVSWYQQTPGQGLQFLFEYFSETQRNKGNFPGRFSGRQFSNSRSEMNVSTLELGDSALYLCASSLAGSTDGYTFGSGTRLTVV.

The rearrangement uses TRBV5-4 and TRBJ2-7; D not certain. Germline V gives CDR1 SGHNT, CDR2 YYREEE (reference sequence). The CDR3 runs 13 residues. The V end lost 2 bases, the J end lost 2 bases, and 8 bases lay between the germline ends. For the CDR3, the DNA is TGTGCCAGCAGCTTCCCCGACACCTACGAGCAGTACTTC. This codes for CASSFPDTYEQYF. The full variable domain, its missing parts supplied by reference TRBV5-4 and TRBJ2-7, is ETGVTQSPTHLIKTRGQQVTLRCSSQSGHNTVSWYQQALGQGPQFIFQYYREEENGRGNFPPRFSGLQFPNYSSELNVNALELDDSALYLCASSFPDTYEQYFGPGTRLTVT.

The rearrangement joins TRBV27 to TRBJ2-7; TRBD2 agrees at 9 bases. V lost 4 bases and J lost 3; bases outside the gene matches: 7. CDR3 length equals 15 residues. Germline V gives CDR1 MNHEY, CDR2 SMNVEV (reference sequence). The CDR3 spells CASSSGLAGRYEQYF. The CDR3 nucleotides read TGTGCCAGCAGTTCGGGGCTAGCGGGACGCTACGAGCAGTACTTC.